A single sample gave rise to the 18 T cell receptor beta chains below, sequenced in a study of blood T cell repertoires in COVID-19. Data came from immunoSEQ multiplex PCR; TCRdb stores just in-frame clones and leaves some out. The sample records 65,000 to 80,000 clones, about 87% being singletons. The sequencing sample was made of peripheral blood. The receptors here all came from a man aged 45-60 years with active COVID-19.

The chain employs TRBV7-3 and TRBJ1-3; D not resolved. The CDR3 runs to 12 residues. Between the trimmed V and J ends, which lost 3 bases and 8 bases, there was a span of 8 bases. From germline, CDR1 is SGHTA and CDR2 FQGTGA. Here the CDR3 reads CASSLSGDTIYF. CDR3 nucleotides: TGTGCCAGCAGCTTGTCCGGAGACACCATATATTTT.

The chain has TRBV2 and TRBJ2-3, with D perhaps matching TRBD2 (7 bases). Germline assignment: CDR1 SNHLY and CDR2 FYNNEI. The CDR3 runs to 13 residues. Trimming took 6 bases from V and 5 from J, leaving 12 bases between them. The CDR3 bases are TGTGCCAGCAGCAACAGGGAGGGAGATACGCAGTATTTT. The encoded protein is CASSNREGDTQYF.

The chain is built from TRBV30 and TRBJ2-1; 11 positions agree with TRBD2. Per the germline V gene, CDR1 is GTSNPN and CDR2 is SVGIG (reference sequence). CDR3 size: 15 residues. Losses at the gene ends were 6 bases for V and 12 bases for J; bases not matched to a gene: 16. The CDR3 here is CACTFFGTSGGSQFF. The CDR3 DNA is TGTGCCTGTACCTTTTTTGGAACTAGCGGGGGCTCGCAGTTCTTC.

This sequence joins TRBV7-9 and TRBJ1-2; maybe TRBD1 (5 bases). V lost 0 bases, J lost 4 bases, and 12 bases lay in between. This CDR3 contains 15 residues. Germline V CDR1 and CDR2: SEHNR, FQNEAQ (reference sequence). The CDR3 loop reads CASSLAATGGYGYTF. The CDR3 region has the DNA TGTGCCAGCAGCTTAGCAGCTACAGGTGGCTATGGCTACACCTTC.

In nucleotides, the CDR3 is TGTGCCACCAGTGATCTCCTAGCGGGAGGAAGTGAGCAGTTCTTC. Amino acid sequence: CATSDLLAGGSEQFF. V gene TRBV24-1 combines with J gene TRBJ2-1; TRBD2 agrees at 11 bases. This CDR3 is built from 15 residues. The V gene's germline CDR1 is KGHDR and CDR2 SFDVKD. V gave up 3 bases and J gave up 9 bases; unmatched junction bases: 6.

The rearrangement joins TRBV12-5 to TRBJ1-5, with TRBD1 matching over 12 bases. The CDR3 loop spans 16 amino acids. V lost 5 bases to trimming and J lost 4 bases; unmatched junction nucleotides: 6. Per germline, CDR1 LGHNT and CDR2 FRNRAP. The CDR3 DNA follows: TGTGCTAGTGGTCACCGGGACAGGGGGCTTAATCAGCCCCAGCATTTT. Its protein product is CASGHRDRGLNQPQHF.

DNA for the CDR3: TGTGCCAGCAGCCTCCAAGGACTAGCCGCCTACGAGCAGTACTTC. Translated: CASSLQGLAAYEQYF. The gene calls are TRBV13 and TRBJ2-7; 8 nucleotides line up with TRBD2. CDR1 is PRHDT and CDR2 is FYEKMQ in the germline V gene (reference sequence). The CDR3 has 15 amino acids. J gave up 2 bases and V 5 bases, and 8 bases lay outside the gene matches.

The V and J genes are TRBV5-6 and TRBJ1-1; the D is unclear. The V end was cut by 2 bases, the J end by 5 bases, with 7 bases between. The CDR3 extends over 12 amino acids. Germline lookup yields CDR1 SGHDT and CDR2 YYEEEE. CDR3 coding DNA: TGTGCCAGCAGCTTAGACAAAACTGAAGCTTTCTTT. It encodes CASSLDKTEAFF.

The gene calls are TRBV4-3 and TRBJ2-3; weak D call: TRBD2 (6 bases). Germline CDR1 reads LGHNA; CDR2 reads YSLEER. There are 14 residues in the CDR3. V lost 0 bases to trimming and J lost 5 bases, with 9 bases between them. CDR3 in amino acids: CASSQDPAGDTQYF. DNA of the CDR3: TGCGCCAGCAGCCAAGATCCAGCGGGAGATACGCAGTATTTT.

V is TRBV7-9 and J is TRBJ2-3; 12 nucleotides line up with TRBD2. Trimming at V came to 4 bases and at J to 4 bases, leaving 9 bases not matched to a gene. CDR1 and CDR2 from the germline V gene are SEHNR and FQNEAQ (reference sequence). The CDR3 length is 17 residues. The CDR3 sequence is CASSSGTSGLGADTQYF. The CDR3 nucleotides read TGTGCCAGCAGCTCCGGGACTAGCGGGCTCGGCGCAGATACGCAGTATTTT.

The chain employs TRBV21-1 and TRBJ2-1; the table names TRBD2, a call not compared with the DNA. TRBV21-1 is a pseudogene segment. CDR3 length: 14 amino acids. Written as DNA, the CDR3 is TGTGCCAGCAGCGAAAGAGGCTTATCACGTGAGCAGTTCTTC. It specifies CASSERGLSREQFF.

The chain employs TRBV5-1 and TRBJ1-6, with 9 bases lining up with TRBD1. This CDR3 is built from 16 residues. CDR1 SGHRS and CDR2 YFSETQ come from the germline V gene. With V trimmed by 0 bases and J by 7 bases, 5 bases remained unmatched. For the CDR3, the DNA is TGCGCCAGCAGCTTGGGACAGGGGGTGGAAAATTCACCCCTCCACTTT. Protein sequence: CASSLGQGVENSPLHF.

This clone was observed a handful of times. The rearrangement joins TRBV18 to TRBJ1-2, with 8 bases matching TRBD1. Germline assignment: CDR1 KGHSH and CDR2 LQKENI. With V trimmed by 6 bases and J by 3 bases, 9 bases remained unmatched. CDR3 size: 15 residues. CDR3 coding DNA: TGTGCCAGCTCGTTGACAGGGGAGTTGGACTATGGCTACACCTTC. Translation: CASSLTGELDYGYTF.

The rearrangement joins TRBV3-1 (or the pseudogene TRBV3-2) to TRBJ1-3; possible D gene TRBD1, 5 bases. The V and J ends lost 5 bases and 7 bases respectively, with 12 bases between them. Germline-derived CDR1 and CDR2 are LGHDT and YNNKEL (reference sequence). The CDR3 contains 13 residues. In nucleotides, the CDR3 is TGTGCCAGCAGCTCCCTGGGGCGGAACACCATATATTTT. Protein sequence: CASSSLGRNTIYF.

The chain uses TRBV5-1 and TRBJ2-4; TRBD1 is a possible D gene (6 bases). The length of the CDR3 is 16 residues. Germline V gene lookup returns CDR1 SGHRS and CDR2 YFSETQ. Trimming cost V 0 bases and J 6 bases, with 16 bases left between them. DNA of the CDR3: TGCGCCAGCAGCTTGGAGCAACCAGGGGCGGGAAACATTCAGTACTTC. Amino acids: CASSLEQPGAGNIQYF.

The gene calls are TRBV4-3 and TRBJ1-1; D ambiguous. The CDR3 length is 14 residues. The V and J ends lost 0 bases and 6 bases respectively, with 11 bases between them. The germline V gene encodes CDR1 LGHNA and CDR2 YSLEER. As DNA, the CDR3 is TGCGCCAGCAGCCAAGATAATGGAGGCCCTGAAGCTTTCTTT. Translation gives CASSQDNGGPEAFF.

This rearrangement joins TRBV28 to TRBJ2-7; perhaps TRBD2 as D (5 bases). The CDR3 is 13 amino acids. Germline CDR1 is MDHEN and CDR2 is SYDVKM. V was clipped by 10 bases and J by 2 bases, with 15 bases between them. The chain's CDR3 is CATARGPTYEQYF. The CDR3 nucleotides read TGTGCCACGGCACGGGGTCCTACCTACGAGCAGTACTTC.

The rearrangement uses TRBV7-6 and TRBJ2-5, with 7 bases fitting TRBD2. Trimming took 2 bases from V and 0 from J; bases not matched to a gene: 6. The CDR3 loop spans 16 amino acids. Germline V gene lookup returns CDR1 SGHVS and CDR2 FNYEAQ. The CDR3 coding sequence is TGTGCCAGCAGCTTAAGCGGGATATCGTACCAAGAGACCCAGTACTTC. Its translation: CASSLSGISYQETQYF.